The T cell receptor (beta chain) described here comes from a study of blood T cells in healthy people across ages (dated by TCRdb to between 2014 and 2017). Regarding the research as a whole: In model experiments, roughly one uniquely barcoded TCR beta cDNA molecule per two T cells was captured by template switching. To track age-related changes in TCR beta repertoire diversity, the study relied on deep sequencing normalized with unique cDNA molecular identifiers. The donors were divided into four age groups: young (average approximately 16 years), middle-aged (under 40), aged (under 70) and long-lived (about 84). To avoid experimental bias, donors of different ages were randomly spread across the sequencing lanes. Two additional independent replicas of 1 million unique cDNA reads from the same blood draw were analyzed for two donors (one aged 18 to 30 and one aged 80 or older). What the study reported, not specific to this receptor: Observed TCR beta diversity per million T cells fell roughly linearly with age, and a significant reduction was already apparent by age around 40. Because donor CMV infection status was unknown, age-related changes in expanded clonotypes were potentially confounded. Because profiling used bulk unsorted PBMCs, naive and antigen-experienced compartments could not be compared conclusively. The long-lived group showed more naive CD4+ T cells, fewer expanded clones and increased TCR diversity than the aged group, suggesting age selection. Estimates of total diversity from one million sequenced T cells were regarded as lower bounds and underestimates. Observed TCR beta diversity correlated strongly with the percentage of naive T cells measured by flow cytometry.

The roughly 39 donors, aged roughly 6 to 100 years, were systemically healthy Caucasian individuals from Russia. Each donor gave approximately 10 milliliters of peripheral blood, collected into EDTA-treated Vacutainer tubes. Ficoll-Paque density-gradient centrifugation was used to isolate PBMCs, with at least 6 million per sample. Total RNA, at least 5 micrograms per sample, was extracted from PBMCs with Trizol reagent. For every donor, an aliquot of PBMCs went through flow cytometry to measure the percentages of naive CD45RAhigh/CD27high T cells. The CDR3 measures 14 amino acids from cysteine to phenylalanine. The entry retains the CDR3 DNA only, 42 bases that are in frame from base 1. Taken from the germline V gene, the CDR1 and CDR2 loops are SGHRS and YFSETQ. Libraries came from 5' RACE. The run used an Illumina HiSeq 2500. A second PCR of roughly 6 to 11 cycles was run with a J-beta primer mix and a sample-barcoded 5' primer. Each TCR beta cDNA molecule received a unique molecular identifier from a template-switch 5' adaptor carrying 12 random nucleotides. Each sample yielded at least 3 million CDR3-containing paired-end reads. First-strand cDNA was synthesized from all RNA with the Mint cDNA synthesis kit, primed by a TRBC-specific oligonucleotide. After uracil-DNA glycosylase treatment, a first 18-cycle PCR used universal primers M1SS and BC2_uni_R on all cDNA. The published analysis was carried out like this. Normalization of each sample was performed by random selection of 1 million high-quality reads, each carrying a distinct molecular identifier. Instead of being binned into consensus sequences, reads that shared molecular identifiers were thrown out. MiTCR, set to a Q25 quality threshold and the strictest error-elimination algorithm, was used for CDR3 identification, clonotype clustering and error correction. A nonparametric unseen species model with Euler transformation was used to estimate a lower bound on total TCR beta diversity. TCRdb took the public reads, trimmed them with fastp at Q25, ran MiXCR for clone calling and kept in-frame beta chains. When rows share a CDR3 protein, they turn into one entry using the most common DNA and genes. TCRdb's processing, not the study's, gives the V and J calls here. The sample yields about 1,600,000 distinct CDR3 sequences; 42% were counted once. Roughly 7.9% of the sample comes from the top ten.

This clonotype was picked up a small number of times. Its antigen remains unidentified. Sequence at one end of the junction differs from germline and may be a read error. The sequencing sample was made of blood. This chain is built from TRBV5-1 and TRBJ1-1; too little of a D gene remains to name it. The origin of this receptor is a woman aged 18-29 years in good health. The CDR3 protein: CASSSRGLNTEAFF. The DNA sequence is TGTGCCAGCAGCTCCCGGGGTCTGAACACTGAAGCTTTCTTT.